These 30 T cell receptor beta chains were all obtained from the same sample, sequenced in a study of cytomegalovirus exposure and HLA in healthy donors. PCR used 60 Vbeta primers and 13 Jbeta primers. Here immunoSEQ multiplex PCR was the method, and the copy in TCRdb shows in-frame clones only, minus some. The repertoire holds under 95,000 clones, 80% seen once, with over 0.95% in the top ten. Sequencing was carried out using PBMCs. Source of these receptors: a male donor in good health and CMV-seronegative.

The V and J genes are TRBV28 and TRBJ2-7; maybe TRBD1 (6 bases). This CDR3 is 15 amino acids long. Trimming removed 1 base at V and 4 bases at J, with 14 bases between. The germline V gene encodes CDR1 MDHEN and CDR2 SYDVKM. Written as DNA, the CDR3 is TGTGCCAGCAGTTTATTGGGGGCCCGGTTGTACGAGCAGTACTTC. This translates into CASSLLGARLYEQYF.

CDR3 in amino acids: CASSQGTSGRTSTDTQYF. CDR3 bases: TGCGCCAGCAGCCAAGGGACTAGCGGGAGGACTAGCACAGATACGCAGTATTTT. The V call is TRBV5-1, the J call TRBJ2-3; 15 nucleotides line up with TRBD2. V gave up 4 bases and J gave up 0 bases; unmatched junction bases: 6. From germline, CDR1 is SGHRS and CDR2 YFSETQ. The CDR3 totals 18 residues.

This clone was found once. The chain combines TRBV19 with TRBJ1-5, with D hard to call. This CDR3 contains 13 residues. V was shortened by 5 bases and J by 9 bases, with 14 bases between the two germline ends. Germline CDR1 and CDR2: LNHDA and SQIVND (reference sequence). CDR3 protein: CASSESSRLPQHF. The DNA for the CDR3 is TGTGCCAGTAGTGAGTCGTCTCGCCTGCCCCAGCATTTT.

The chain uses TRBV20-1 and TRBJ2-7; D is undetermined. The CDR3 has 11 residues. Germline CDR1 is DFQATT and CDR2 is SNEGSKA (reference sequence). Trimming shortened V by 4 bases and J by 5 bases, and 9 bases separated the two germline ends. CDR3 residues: CSATTQDEQYF. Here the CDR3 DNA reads TGCAGTGCTACCACCCAGGACGAGCAGTACTTC.

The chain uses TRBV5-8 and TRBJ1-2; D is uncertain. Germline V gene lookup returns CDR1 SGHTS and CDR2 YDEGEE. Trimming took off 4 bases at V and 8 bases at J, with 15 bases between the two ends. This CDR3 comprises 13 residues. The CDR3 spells CASSPRTKRGYTF. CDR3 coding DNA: TGTGCCAGCAGCCCCCGAACCAAGAGGGGCTACACCTTC.

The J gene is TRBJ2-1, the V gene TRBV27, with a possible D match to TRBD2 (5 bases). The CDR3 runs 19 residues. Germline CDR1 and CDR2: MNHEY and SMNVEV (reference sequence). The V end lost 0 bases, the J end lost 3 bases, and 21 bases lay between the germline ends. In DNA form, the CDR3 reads TGTGCCAGCAGTTTATCTTTAGTCGCGGGCCGTTCTCGCTACAATGAGCAGTTCTTC. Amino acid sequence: CASSLSLVAGRSRYNEQFF.

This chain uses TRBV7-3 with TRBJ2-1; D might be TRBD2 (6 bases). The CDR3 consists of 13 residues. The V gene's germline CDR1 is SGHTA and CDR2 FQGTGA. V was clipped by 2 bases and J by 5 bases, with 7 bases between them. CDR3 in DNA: TGTGCCAGCAGCTTATCTAGCGACAATGAGCAGTTCTTC. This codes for CASSLSSDNEQFF. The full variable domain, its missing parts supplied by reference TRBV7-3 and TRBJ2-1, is GAGVSQTPSNKVTEKGKYVELRCDPISGHTALYWYRQSLGQGPEFLIYFQGTGAADDSGLPNDRFFAVRPEGSVSTLKIQRTERGDSAVYLCASSLSSDNEQFFGPGTRLTVL.

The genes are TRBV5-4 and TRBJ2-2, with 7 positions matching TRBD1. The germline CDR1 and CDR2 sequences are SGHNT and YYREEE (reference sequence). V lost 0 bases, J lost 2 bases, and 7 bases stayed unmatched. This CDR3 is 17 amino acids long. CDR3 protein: CASSLGAGTANTGELFF. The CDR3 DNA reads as TGTGCCAGCAGCTTGGGAGCTGGGACAGCCAACACCGGGGAGCTGTTTTTT.

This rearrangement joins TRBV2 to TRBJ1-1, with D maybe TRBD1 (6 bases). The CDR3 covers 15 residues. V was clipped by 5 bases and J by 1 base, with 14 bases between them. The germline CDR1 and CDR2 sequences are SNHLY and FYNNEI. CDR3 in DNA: TGTGCCAGCAGTCTAAAGGGACACCAGAACACTGAAGCTTTCTTT. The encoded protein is CASSLKGHQNTEAFF. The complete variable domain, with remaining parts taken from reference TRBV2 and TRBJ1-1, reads EPEVTQTPSHQVTQMGQEVILRCVPISNHLYFYWYRQILGQKVEFLVSFYNNEISEKSEIFDDQFSVERPDGSNFTLKIRSTKLEDSAMYFCASSLKGHQNTEAFFGQGTRLTVV.

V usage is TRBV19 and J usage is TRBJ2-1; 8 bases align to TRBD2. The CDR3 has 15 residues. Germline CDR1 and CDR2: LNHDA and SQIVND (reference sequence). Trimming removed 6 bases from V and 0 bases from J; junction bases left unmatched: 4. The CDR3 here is CASRPGTSSYNEQFF. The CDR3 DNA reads TGTGCCAGTAGGCCCGGGACTAGCTCCTACAATGAGCAGTTCTTC.

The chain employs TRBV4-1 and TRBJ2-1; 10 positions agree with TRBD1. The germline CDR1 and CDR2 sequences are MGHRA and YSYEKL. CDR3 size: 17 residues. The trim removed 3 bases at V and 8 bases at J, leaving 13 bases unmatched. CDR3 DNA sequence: TGCGCCAGCAGCCAGGATAGACTCGGACAGGGGGGAGATGAGCAGTTCTTC. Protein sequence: CASSQDRLGQGGDEQFF.

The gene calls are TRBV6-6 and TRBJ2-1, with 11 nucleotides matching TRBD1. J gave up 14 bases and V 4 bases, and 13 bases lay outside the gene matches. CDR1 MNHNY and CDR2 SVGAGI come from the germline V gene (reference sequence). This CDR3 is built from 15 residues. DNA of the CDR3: TGTGCCAGCAGTTCTCCGGGACAGGGGGAAAGGATCGAGTTCTTC. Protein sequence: CASSSPGQGERIEFF.

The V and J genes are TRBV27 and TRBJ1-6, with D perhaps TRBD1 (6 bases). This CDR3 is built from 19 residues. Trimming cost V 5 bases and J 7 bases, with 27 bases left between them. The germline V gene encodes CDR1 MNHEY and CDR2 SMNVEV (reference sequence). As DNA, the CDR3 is TGTGCCAGCAGTCCGAGGGGCCTGGCGGGGGGCCTGAGGAATTCACCCCTCCACTTT. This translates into CASSPRGLAGGLRNSPLHF.

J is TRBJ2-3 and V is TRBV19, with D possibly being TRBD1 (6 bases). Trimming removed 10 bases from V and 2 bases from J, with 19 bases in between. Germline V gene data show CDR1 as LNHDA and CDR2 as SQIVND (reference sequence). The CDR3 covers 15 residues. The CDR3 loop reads CATSRQVGVTDTQYF. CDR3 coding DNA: TGTGCCACCTCGCGACAGGTGGGCGTCACAGATACGCAGTATTTT.

This CDR3 reads CASSSGQGKNIQYF. DNA of the CDR3: TGTGCCAGCAGCTCAGGACAGGGCAAAAACATTCAGTACTTC. The V call is TRBV7-3, the J call TRBJ2-4; 8 nucleotides line up with TRBD1. With V trimmed by 4 bases and J by 3 bases, 2 bases remained unmatched. Germline CDR1 is SGHTA and CDR2 is FQGTGA. This CDR3 region has 14 residues.

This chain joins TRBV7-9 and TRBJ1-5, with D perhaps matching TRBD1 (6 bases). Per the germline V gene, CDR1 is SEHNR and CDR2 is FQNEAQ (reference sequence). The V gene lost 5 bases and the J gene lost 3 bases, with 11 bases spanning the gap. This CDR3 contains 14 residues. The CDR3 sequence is CASSVQGNNQPQHF. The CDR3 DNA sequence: TGTGCCAGCAGCGTACAGGGTAACAATCAGCCCCAGCATTTT.

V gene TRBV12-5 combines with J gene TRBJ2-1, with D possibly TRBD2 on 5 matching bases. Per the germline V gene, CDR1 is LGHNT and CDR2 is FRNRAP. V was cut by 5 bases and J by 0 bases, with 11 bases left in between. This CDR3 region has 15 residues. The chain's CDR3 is CASGLGDSSYNEQFF. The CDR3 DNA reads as TGTGCTAGTGGTCTCGGGGATAGCTCCTACAATGAGCAGTTCTTC.

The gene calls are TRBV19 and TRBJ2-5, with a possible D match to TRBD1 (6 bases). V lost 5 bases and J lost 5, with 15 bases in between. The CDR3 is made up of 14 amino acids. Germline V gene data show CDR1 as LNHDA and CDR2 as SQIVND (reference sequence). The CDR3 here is CASSVVGARETQYF. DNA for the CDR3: TGTGCCAGTAGTGTAGTGGGGGCGCGGGAGACCCAGTACTTC.

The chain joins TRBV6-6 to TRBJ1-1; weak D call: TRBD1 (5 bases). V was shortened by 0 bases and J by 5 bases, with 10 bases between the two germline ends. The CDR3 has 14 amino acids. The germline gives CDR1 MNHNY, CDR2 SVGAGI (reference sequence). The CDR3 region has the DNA TGTGCCAGCAGTTACTCGGGGTCAGGGACTGAAGCTTTCTTT. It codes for CASSYSGSGTEAFF.

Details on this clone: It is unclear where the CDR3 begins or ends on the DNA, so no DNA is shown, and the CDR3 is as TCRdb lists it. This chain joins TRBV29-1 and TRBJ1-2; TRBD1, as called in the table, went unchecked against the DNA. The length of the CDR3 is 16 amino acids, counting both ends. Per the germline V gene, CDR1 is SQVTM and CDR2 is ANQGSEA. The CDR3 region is CSVGEGSGQGANGSTF.

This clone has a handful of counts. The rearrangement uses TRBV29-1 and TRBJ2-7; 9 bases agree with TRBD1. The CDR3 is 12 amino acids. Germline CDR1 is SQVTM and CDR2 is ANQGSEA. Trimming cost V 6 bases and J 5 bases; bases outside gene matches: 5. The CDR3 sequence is CSVRTGVHEQYF. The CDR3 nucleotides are TGCAGCGTCCGGACAGGGGTTCACGAGCAGTACTTC.

The CDR3 loop reads CASSTSGGAKGEQFF. The CDR3 nucleotides are TGTGCCAGCAGCACCAGCGGGGGGGCGAAGGGTGAGCAGTTCTTC. J is TRBJ2-1 and V is TRBV11-3; TRBD2 matches 10 bases. The CDR3 covers 15 residues. The trim removed 5 bases at V and 9 bases at J, leaving 10 bases unmatched. Per the germline V gene, CDR1 is SGHNT and CDR2 is YENEEA. The whole variable domain, filled in from reference TRBV11-3 and TRBJ2-1, reads EAGVVQSPRYKIIEKKQPVAFWCNPISGHNTLYWYLQNLGQGPELLIRYENEEAVDDSQLPKDRFSAERLKGVDSTLKIQPAELGDSAVYLCASSTSGGAKGEQFFGPGTRLTVL.

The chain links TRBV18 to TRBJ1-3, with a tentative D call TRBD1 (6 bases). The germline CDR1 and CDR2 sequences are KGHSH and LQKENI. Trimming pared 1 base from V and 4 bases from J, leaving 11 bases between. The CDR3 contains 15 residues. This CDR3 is CASSPRKGDGNTIYF. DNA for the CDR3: TGTGCCAGCTCACCACGAAAGGGGGACGGAAACACCATATATTTT.

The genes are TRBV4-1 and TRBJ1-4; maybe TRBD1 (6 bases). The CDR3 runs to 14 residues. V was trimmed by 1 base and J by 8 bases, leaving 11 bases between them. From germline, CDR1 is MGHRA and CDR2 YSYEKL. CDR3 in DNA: TGCGCCAGCAGCCAAGGACAGGAGGTGGAAAAACTGTTTTTT. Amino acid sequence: CASSQGQEVEKLFF.

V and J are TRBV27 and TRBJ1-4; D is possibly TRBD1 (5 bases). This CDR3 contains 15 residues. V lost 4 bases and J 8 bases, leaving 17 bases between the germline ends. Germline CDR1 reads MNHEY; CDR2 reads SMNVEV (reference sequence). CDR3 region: CASSSRAAGVEKLFF. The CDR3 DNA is TGTGCCAGCAGTTCTCGGGCTGCGGGGGTCGAAAAACTGTTTTTT.

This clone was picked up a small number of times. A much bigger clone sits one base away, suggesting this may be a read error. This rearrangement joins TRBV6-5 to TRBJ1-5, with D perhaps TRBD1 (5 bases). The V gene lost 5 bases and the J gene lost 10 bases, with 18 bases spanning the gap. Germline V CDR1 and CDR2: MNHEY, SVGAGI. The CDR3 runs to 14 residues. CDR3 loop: CASSDDSPHSPQHF. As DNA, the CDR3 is TGTGCCAGCAGTGACGACAGCCCCCATTCACCCCAGCATTTT.

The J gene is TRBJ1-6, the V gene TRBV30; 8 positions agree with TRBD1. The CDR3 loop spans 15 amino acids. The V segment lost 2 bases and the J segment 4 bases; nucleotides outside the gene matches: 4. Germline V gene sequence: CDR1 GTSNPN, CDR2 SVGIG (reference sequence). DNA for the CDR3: TGTGCCTGGAGTATTCAGGGGGCGTATAATTCACCCCTCCACTTT. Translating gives CAWSIQGAYNSPLHF.

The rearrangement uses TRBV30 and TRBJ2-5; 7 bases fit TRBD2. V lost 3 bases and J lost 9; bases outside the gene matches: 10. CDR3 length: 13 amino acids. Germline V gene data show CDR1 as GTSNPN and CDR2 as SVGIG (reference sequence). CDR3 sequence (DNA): TGTGCCTGGAGAGGGACTACGGTAGGGGCCCAGTACTTC. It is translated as CAWRGTTVGAQYF.

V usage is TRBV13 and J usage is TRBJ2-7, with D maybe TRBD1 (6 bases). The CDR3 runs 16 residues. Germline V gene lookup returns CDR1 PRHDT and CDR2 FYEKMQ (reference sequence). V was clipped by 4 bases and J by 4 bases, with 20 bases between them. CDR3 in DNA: TGTGCCAGCAGCTCCGGAACAGGGCGGGTGGTGTACGAGCAGTACTTC. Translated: CASSSGTGRVVYEQYF.

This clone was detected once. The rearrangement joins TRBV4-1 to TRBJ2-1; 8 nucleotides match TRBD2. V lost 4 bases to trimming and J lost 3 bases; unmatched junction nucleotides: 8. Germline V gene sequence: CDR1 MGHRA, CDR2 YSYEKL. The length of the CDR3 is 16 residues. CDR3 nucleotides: TGCGCCAGCAGCCGGGGTAGCGGGGCGGACTACAATGAGCAGTTCTTC. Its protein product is CASSRGSGADYNEQFF.